This is a list of T cell receptor beta chains from one sample in a study of T cell repertoires in cytomegalovirus infection. TCRdb recomputed calls from the reads with MiXCR, one row per CDR3 protein. The table has some 220,000 distinct CDR3 sequences, 10% to 15% seen once. The sequencing input was PBMCs. These receptors all stem from a human donor in good health (CMV status not recorded). Some clones in this sample may be carry-over from other donors' samples. Both conserved end residues are part of each CDR3. A D gene is named only where the DNA matches it firmly. The size field is filled for only some rows; it gives once, few, many or a size class.

abundance	v_gene	j_gene	d_gene	CDR3nt	CDR3aa
NA	TRBV6-2/TRBV6-3	TRBJ1-5	TRBD1	TGTGCCAGCAGTTACTCAGGGACAGGCAATCAGCCCCAGCATTTT	CASSYSGTGNQPQHF
few	TRBV7-9	TRBJ2-3	NA	TGTGCCGGGGCAAGATTGATCGGCTCAGATACGCAGTATTTT	CAGARLIGSDTQYF
few	TRBV4-2	TRBJ1-4	NA	TGTGCCAGCAGCCAAGATTCAAGGGGGGCAGGAAAACTGTTTTTT	CASSQDSRGAGKLFF
many	TRBV6-5	TRBJ2-5	TRBD2	TGTGCCAGCACCTCATGGGGGGGGGTAAATCAAGAGACCCAGTACTTC	CASTSWGGVNQETQYF
NA	TRBV2	TRBJ2-3	TRBD2	TGTGCCAGTAGCGGGGGCAGCCCGCCCTATACGCAGTATTTT	CASSGGSPPYTQYF
NA	TRBV18	TRBJ1-3	NA	TGTGCCAGCTCACCCGCGACCGCAAACTCTGGAAACACCATATATTTT	CASSPATANSGNTIYF
many	TRBV7-2	TRBJ2-7	NA	TGTGCCAGCAGCTTATTTGGGGAGGTAGACGAGCAGTACTTC	CASSLFGEVDEQYF
many	TRBV28	TRBJ2-1	NA	TGTGCCAGCAGTTTGTACGTTGAGTGGTTCTTC	CASSLYVEWFF
many	TRBV7-2	TRBJ2-7	TRBD1	TGTGCCAGCAGCTTTTTGACAGGGGGCCACGAGCAGTACTTC	CASSFLTGGHEQYF
few	TRBV29-1	TRBJ1-1	NA	TGCAGCGTCGCCCCTAGGCGAGACACTGAAGCTTTCTTT	CSVAPRRDTEAFF
many	TRBV7-2	TRBJ1-2	TRBD1	TGTGCCAGCAGCTCCCCTGGACAGGGGCGCTATGGCTACACCTTC	CASSSPGQGRYGYTF
many	TRBV7-8	TRBJ2-5	NA	TGTGCCAGCAGCTCCTGGGTCCAAGAGACCCAGTACTTC	CASSSWVQETQYF
NA	TRBV9	TRBJ1-2	NA	TGTGCCAGCAGCGTAGGCTTGGGGGGGCCCCTCGGGGGCTACACCTTC	CASSVGLGGPLGGYTF
NA	TRBV20-1	TRBJ1-1	NA	TGCAGTGCTATCTCCACTGAAGCTTTCTTT	CSAISTEAFF
NA	TRBV7-8	TRBJ2-2	NA	TGTGCCAGCAGCTTAGTCGACCGGGAGCTGTTTTTT	CASSLVDRELFF
NA	TRBV6-1	TRBJ2-3	NA	TGTGCCAGCGGAGGGGTGGGCACAGATACGCAGTATTTT	CASGGVGTDTQYF
NA	TRBV19	TRBJ1-1	NA	TGTGCCAGTAGTCAACGTGGGCAGAACGAAGCTTTCTTT	CASSQRGQNEAFF
few	TRBV27	TRBJ1-5	NA	TGTGCCAGCAGCCCTCTCCGTAGGGGCAATCAGCCCCAGCATTTT	CASSPLRRGNQPQHF
many	TRBV2	TRBJ1-2	NA	TGTGCCAGCAGTGAAGGGGGCTATGGCTACACCTTC	CASSEGGYGYTF
many	TRBV7-2	TRBJ2-3	NA	TGTGCCAGCAGTTACAGGGACCGCACAGATACGCAGTATTTT	CASSYRDRTDTQYF
NA	TRBV29-1	TRBJ2-7	NA	TGCAGCGTTGTGCAGGGTCCCGAGCAGTACTTC	CSVVQGPEQYF
many	TRBV28	TRBJ2-2	NA	TGTGCCAGCGTGGAGGGCACCGGGGAGCTGTTTTTT	CASVEGTGELFF
many	TRBV7-2	TRBJ2-3	TRBD2	TGTGCCAGCAGCACTGGACTAGCGGGGGGGGGCACAGATACGCAGTATTTT	CASSTGLAGGGTDTQYF
few	TRBV5-1	TRBJ2-6	NA	TGCGCCAGCAGCTCAGAACCCTCTGGGGCCAACGTCCTGACTTTC	CASSSEPSGANVLTF
NA	TRBV7-9	TRBJ2-7	NA	TGTGCCAGCAGCTTAGAACGGGACTACGAGCAGTACTTC	CASSLERDYEQYF
NA	TRBV14	TRBJ1-2	NA	TGTGCCAGCAGCCAAGTAGGAACGCATCGGGGCTACACCTTC	CASSQVGTHRGYTF
NA	TRBV12-3/TRBV12-4	TRBJ1-2	NA	TGTGCCAGCAGAGCGACTCAGGAGTTAGCTAACTATGGCTACACCTTC	CASRATQELANYGYTF
many	TRBV28	TRBJ1-5	NA	TGTGCCAGCAGTTCCCCCGGCGCTGGCAATCAGCCCCAGCATTTT	CASSSPGAGNQPQHF
few	TRBV20-1	TRBJ2-1	NA	TGCAGTGCTATTGGGCCCGGGGCCCATGAGCAGTTCTTC	CSAIGPGAHEQFF
few	TRBV6-5	TRBJ1-1	NA	TGTGCCAGCAGTTACGGAGGGGGGGGTGAAGCTTTCTTT	CASSYGGGGEAFF
many	TRBV27	TRBJ2-1	TRBD1	TGTGCCAGCAGTTCCCAGGGACAGCTCAGCAATGAGCAGTTCTTC	CASSSQGQLSNEQFF
few	TRBV29-1	TRBJ2-1	NA	TGCAGCGTTGTATTTGGGGGCCGAGGGAATGAGCAGTTCTTC	CSVVFGGRGNEQFF
many	TRBV7-3	TRBJ1-2	NA	TGTGCCAGCAGCCCGACATCTAACTATGGCTACACCTTC	CASSPTSNYGYTF
few	TRBV5-6	TRBJ2-1	NA	TGTGCCAGCAGTCGCGGACAGTACGGTGAGCAGTTCTTC	CASSRGQYGEQFF
many	TRBV6-1	TRBJ2-3	TRBD2	TGTGCCAGCAGTTCGGCTAGCGGGACTCGTACAGATACGCAGTATTTT	CASSSASGTRTDTQYF
few	TRBV7-9	TRBJ2-7	NA	TGTGCCAGCACCACGGACTTCTCCTACGAGCAGTACTTC	CASTTDFSYEQYF
many	TRBV6-2/TRBV6-3	TRBJ1-4	TRBD1	TGTGCCAGCAGTCCTGACAGGGAGGATAATGAAAAACTGTTTTTT	CASSPDREDNEKLFF
few	TRBV7-9	TRBJ2-7	NA	TGTGCCAGCAGCTTATCAGGGAGCGACTACGAGCAGTACTTC	CASSLSGSDYEQYF
NA	TRBV27	TRBJ2-7	TRBD2	TGTGCCAGCAGGCCGGGACTAGCGGGAGTCTACGAGCAGTACTTC	CASRPGLAGVYEQYF
many	TRBV7-2	TRBJ2-5	NA	TGTGCCAGCAGCCGTGGGCACCCTCAAGAGACCCAGTACTTC	CASSRGHPQETQYF
many	TRBV7-2	TRBJ2-2	NA	TGTGCCAGCAGCTTCGGCCTTGTGGGGACACCGTGGGCCGGGGAGCTGTTTTTT	CASSFGLVGTPWAGELFF
many	TRBV7-2	TRBJ1-4	NA	TGTGCCAGCAGCCCCCAGGACCGGGAAGCAACTAATGAAAAACTGTTTTTT	CASSPQDREATNEKLFF
many	TRBV10-3	TRBJ1-5	NA	TGTGCCTCCGGTGGGGTTAGCAATCAGCCCCAGCATTTT	CASGGVSNQPQHF
NA	TRBV18	TRBJ2-6	NA	TGTGCCAGCTCACCTGCGGCAGGGGGGTTCTCTGGGGCCAACGTCCTGACTTTC	CASSPAAGGFSGANVLTF
NA	TRBV2	TRBJ1-2	TRBD1	TGTGCCAGCAGATTAAACCCGGGACAGACTAACTATGGCTACACCTTC	CASRLNPGQTNYGYTF